Following are 30 T cell receptor beta chains from one sample sequenced in a study of cytomegalovirus exposure and HLA in healthy donors. 60 Vbeta and 13 Jbeta primers were used in PCR. The data were produced by immunoSEQ multiplex PCR, yet TCRdb's version contains in-frame clones alone and is incomplete. The data hold 110,000 or so clones, with over 65% observed a single time. What was sequenced was PBMCs. These receptor sequences come from a woman aged 45-65 years in good health and CMV-seropositive.

This clone came up once. The chain recombines TRBV4-3 with TRBJ2-5; 7 nucleotides line up with TRBD2. The junction had 7 bases not matched to a gene; V was cut back by 1 base and J by 5 bases. Germline CDR1 LGHNA, CDR2 YSLEER. This CDR3 has 15 residues. CDR3 residues: CASSQVVGREETQYF. CDR3 sequence (DNA): TGCGCCAGCAGCCAAGTTGTTGGGCGGGAGGAGACCCAGTACTTC.

The chain couples TRBV5-4 to TRBJ2-2; 7 bases match TRBD1. CDR1 is SGHNT, CDR2 YYREEE, per germline (reference sequence). This CDR3 has 15 amino acids. Trimming removed 4 bases from V and 0 bases from J; junction bases left unmatched: 3. For the CDR3, the DNA is TGTGCCAGCAGCCCGACAGGGTCGAACACCGGGGAGCTGTTTTTT. This gives the protein CASSPTGSNTGELFF.

This rearrangement joins TRBV18 to TRBJ1-3, with 10 nucleotides matching TRBD1. With V trimmed by 4 bases and J by 3 bases, 6 bases remained unmatched. The CDR3 length is 16 residues. Germline V gene data show CDR1 as KGHSH and CDR2 as LQKENI. CDR3 DNA sequence: TGTGCCAGCTCACAACCGGGACAGGGGTTTGGAAACACCATATATTTT. Its protein product is CASSQPGQGFGNTIYF.

The chain uses TRBV27 and TRBJ1-2; D unresolved. Germline lookup yields CDR1 MNHEY and CDR2 SMNVEV (reference sequence). CDR3 size: 14 residues. The ends were cut back, 5 bases at V and 4 bases at J, with 14 bases in the middle. The CDR3 nucleotides are TGTGCCAGCAGTCCCCCACGCGGACTCTATGGCTACACCTTC. This encodes CASSPPRGLYGYTF.

The chain joins TRBV5-6 to TRBJ2-1; 8 positions match TRBD2. The CDR3 totals 15 residues. V shed 2 bases, J shed 5 bases, and the junction held 6 bases outside the gene matches. Germline V CDR1 and CDR2: SGHDT, YYEEEE. CDR3 bases: TGTGCCAGCAGCTTAGCGGGAGTTCTCCACAATGAGCAGTTCTTC. It encodes CASSLAGVLHNEQFF.

This clone was counted only a few times. The genes are TRBV2 and TRBJ1-6, with TRBD1 identical over 9 bases. This CDR3 comprises 13 residues. The junction had 13 bases not matched to a gene; V was cut back by 11 bases and J by 14 bases. Per germline, CDR1 SNHLY and CDR2 FYNNEI. The CDR3 spells CAARTGAGVSLHF. The CDR3 bases are TGTGCCGCCCGGACAGGGGCGGGGGTGTCCCTCCACTTT.

The chain links TRBV13 to TRBJ2-3, with a weak D call TRBD1 (6 bases). Germline values: CDR1 PRHDT, CDR2 FYEKMQ (reference sequence). CDR3 length equals 16 residues. V was trimmed by 6 bases and J by 4 bases, leaving 20 bases between them. The chain's CDR3 is CASRPLGQGSADTQYF. CDR3 in DNA: TGTGCCAGCAGACCCCTCGGCCAGGGGTCGGCAGATACGCAGTATTTT.

The chain recombines TRBV6-1 with TRBJ2-7; D is possibly TRBD1 (6 bases). The CDR3 runs to 14 residues. Trimming shortened V by 3 bases and J by 5 bases, and 14 bases separated the two germline ends. Per the germline V gene, CDR1 is MNHNS and CDR2 is SASEGT. This CDR3 reads CASSETGGLNEQYF. In DNA, the CDR3 is TGTGCCAGCAGTGAGACAGGTGGTTTGAACGAGCAGTACTTC.

CDR3 sequence reads: CASTILAGSYNEQFF. CDR3 coding DNA: TGTGCCAGCACCATACTAGCGGGGTCTTACAATGAGCAGTTCTTC. V and J are TRBV2 and TRBJ2-1; TRBD2 matches 10 bases. V lost 7 bases, J lost 4 bases, and 7 bases stayed unmatched. CDR3 length: 15 residues. Germline V gene lookup returns CDR1 SNHLY and CDR2 FYNNEI.

There are a few counts of this clone. The chain carries TRBV5-8 and TRBJ2-1; TRBD2 matches 10 bases. V was pared by 0 bases and J by 8 bases, with 11 bases of the junction left unmatched. The CDR3 length is 17 residues. Germline lookup yields CDR1 SGHTS and CDR2 YDEGEE. This chain's CDR3 is CASSLEAASGGFHEQFF. In nucleotides, the CDR3 is TGTGCCAGCAGCTTGGAGGCGGCTAGCGGGGGTTTCCATGAGCAGTTCTTC. Together with reference TRBV5-8 and TRBJ2-1, the CDR3 gives the full variable domain: EAGVTQSPTHLIKTRGQQATLRCSPISGHTSVYWYQQALGLGLQFLLWYDEGEERNRGNFPPRFSGRQFPNYSSELNVNALELEDSALYLCASSLEAASGGFHEQFFGPGTRLTVL.

The chain combines TRBV19 with TRBJ1-1; 8 nucleotides match TRBD1. The CDR3 covers 16 residues. Germline CDR1 and CDR2: LNHDA and SQIVND (reference sequence). The junction had 6 bases not matched to a gene; V was cut back by 3 bases and J by 0 bases. CDR3 DNA sequence: TGTGCCAGTAGTATTACAGGGGGGTCCATGAACACTGAAGCTTTCTTT. It yields the protein CASSITGGSMNTEAFF.

The chain has TRBV5-1 and TRBJ2-3; 8 positions agree with TRBD2. There are 14 residues in the CDR3. CDR1 and CDR2 from the germline V gene are SGHRS and YFSETQ. V shed 5 bases, J shed 2 bases, and the junction held 4 bases outside the gene matches. CDR3 coding DNA: TGCGCCAGCAGGGAAGCGGGGGCCACAGATACGCAGTATTTT. Translated: CASREAGATDTQYF.

This clone was seen only a few times. This rearrangement joins TRBV19 to TRBJ1-1; D gene ambiguous. Germline values: CDR1 LNHDA, CDR2 SQIVND (reference sequence). V was clipped by 5 bases and J by 0 bases, with 7 bases between them. The CDR3 is 13 amino acids. The CDR3 DNA reads as TGTGCCAGTAGTCCACAGATGAACACTGAAGCTTTCTTT. Translation: CASSPQMNTEAFF.

The chain couples TRBV4-3 to TRBJ2-7; D is unclear. The germline V and J ends were trimmed by 0 bases and 5 bases, with 14 bases remaining between them. This CDR3 comprises 15 residues. CDR1 is LGHNA, CDR2 YSLEER, per germline. DNA of the CDR3: TGCGCCAGCAGCCAAGATGTTACGGGTCGCGACGAGCAGTACTTC. Amino acids: CASSQDVTGRDEQYF.

This chain links TRBV18 with TRBJ1-1, with 9 bases fitting TRBD1. CDR1 KGHSH and CDR2 LQKENI come from the germline V gene. The CDR3 runs to 12 residues. V shed 5 bases, J shed 6 bases, and the junction held 1 base outside the gene matches. The chain's CDR3 is CASSGDRAEAFF. CDR3 nucleotide sequence: TGTGCCAGCTCAGGGGACAGGGCTGAAGCTTTCTTT.

The V call is TRBV5-1, the J call TRBJ2-5; TRBD2 is a possible D gene (6 bases). V was trimmed by 0 bases and J by 5 bases, leaving 14 bases between them. Looked up from germline, CDR1 is SGHRS and CDR2 is YFSETQ. This CDR3 contains 15 residues. The CDR3 coding sequence is TGCGCCAGCAGCTTGGTCGGGAGTCCTTCGGAGACCCAGTACTTC. Its translation: CASSLVGSPSETQYF.

This clone was recorded only once. The chain employs TRBV4-2 and TRBJ1-3, with a weak D call TRBD1 (6 bases). Germline lookup yields CDR1 LGHNA and CDR2 YNFKEQ. This CDR3 is built from 16 residues. The ends were cut back, 4 bases at V and 4 bases at J, with 17 bases in the middle. The CDR3 here is CASSPRLGAEGNTIYF. CDR3 nucleotides: TGTGCCAGCAGCCCGAGATTGGGGGCGGAGGGAAACACCATATATTTT.

V usage is TRBV10-3 and J usage is TRBJ1-2; TRBD1 aligns across 7 bases. V dropped 4 bases and J dropped 5; count of bases not matched to a gene: 13. CDR3 length: 16 amino acids. Germline V gene lookup returns CDR1 ENHRY and CDR2 SYGVKD. For the CDR3, the DNA is TGTGCCATCAGTGGGAAAGGGGGCACAGGACTTTATGGCTACACCTTC. Translating it yields CAISGKGGTGLYGYTF.

The rearrangement joins TRBV7-2 to TRBJ1-3; D remains ambiguous. Germline CDR1 and CDR2: SGHTA and FQGNSA. The CDR3 is 13 amino acids. Trimming stripped 5 bases from V and 3 bases from J, with 8 bases between. CDR3 in DNA: TGTGCCAGCAGCATAACGGGTGGAAACACCATATATTTT. Translating gives CASSITGGNTIYF.

The chain uses TRBV4-1 and TRBJ1-4; the match to TRBD1 covers 7 bases. V lost 1 base to trimming and J lost 8 bases; unmatched junction nucleotides: 4. Germline V gene lookup returns CDR1 MGHRA and CDR2 YSYEKL. The length of the CDR3 is 14 residues. CDR3 sequence reads: CASSQAQGFEKLFF. CDR3 sequence (DNA): TGCGCCAGCAGCCAAGCACAGGGGTTCGAAAAACTGTTTTTT.

The rearrangement joins TRBV19 to TRBJ2-7; tentative D call: TRBD1 (6 bases). V was clipped by 1 base and J by 0 bases, with 10 bases between them. There are 15 residues in the CDR3. Germline values: CDR1 LNHDA, CDR2 SQIVND (reference sequence). This CDR3 is CASSIGPGDSYEQYF. The DNA for the CDR3 is TGTGCCAGTAGTATAGGTCCAGGGGACTCCTACGAGCAGTACTTC.

The rearrangement links TRBV6-5 to TRBJ1-2, with D hard to call. Germline V CDR1 and CDR2: MNHEY, SVGAGI. CDR3 length equals 13 residues. Trimming removed 4 bases at V and 4 bases at J, with 10 bases between. The CDR3, as DNA: TGTGCCAGCAGTTCCGCCAGTCCCTATGGCTACACCTTC. Translation: CASSSASPYGYTF.

The CDR3 protein is CAISVGTSGSSYEQYF. As DNA, the CDR3 is TGTGCCATCAGTGTGGGGACTAGCGGCTCCTCCTACGAGCAGTACTTC. V gene TRBV10-3 combines with J gene TRBJ2-7; 11 bases map to TRBD2. The V gene end was trimmed by 4 bases and the J gene end by 0 bases; junction bases not matched to a gene: 5. CDR1 is ENHRY, CDR2 SYGVKD, per germline. The CDR3 is made up of 16 amino acids.

The V and J genes are TRBV6-6 and TRBJ2-5, with 7 bases lining up with TRBD1. The CDR3 is 16 amino acids. Germline V CDR1 and CDR2: MNHNY, SVGAGI (reference sequence). Trimming at V came to 7 bases and at J to 2 bases, leaving 13 bases not matched to a gene. CDR3: CASTPRGTDPQETQYF. The CDR3 nucleotides read TGTGCCAGCACTCCCCGAGGGACAGACCCGCAAGAGACCCAGTACTTC.

This CDR3 reads CASSPGLPGGEQYF. As DNA, the CDR3 is TGTGCCAGCAGCCCGGGACTGCCCGGGGGCGAGCAGTACTTC. The genes are TRBV11-3 and TRBJ2-7, with a possible D match to TRBD2 (6 bases). The CDR3 contains 14 residues. Looked up from germline, CDR1 is SGHNT and CDR2 is YENEEA. Trimming left V 5 bases short and J 6 bases short, with 17 bases between.

The chain recombines TRBV7-8 with TRBJ1-4; maybe TRBD1 (5 bases). CDR1 is SGHVS and CDR2 is FQNEAQ in the germline V gene. The CDR3 is 14 amino acids. Trimming shortened V by 2 bases and J by 5 bases, and 9 bases separated the two germline ends. Here the CDR3 DNA reads TGTGCCAGCAGCTTATATGGGGGGAATGAAAAACTGTTTTTT. As protein: CASSLYGGNEKLFF. Looking up the rest from reference TRBV7-8 and TRBJ1-4 gives the full variable domain: GAGVSQSPRYKVAKRGQDVALRCDPISGHVSLFWYQQALGQGPEFLTYFQNEAQLDKSGLPSDRFFAERPEGSVSTLKIQRTQQEDSAVYLCASSLYGGNEKLFFGSGTQLSVL.

The V call is TRBV5-5, the J call TRBJ1-2; D gene unclear. CDR3 length: 14 amino acids. V was clipped by 0 bases and J by 7 bases, with 13 bases between them. The germline CDR1 and CDR2 sequences are SGHKS and YYEKEE (reference sequence). CDR3 loop: CASSLGVTGGGYTF. Written as DNA, the CDR3 is TGTGCCAGCAGCTTGGGGGTGACGGGAGGTGGCTACACCTTC.

The J gene is TRBJ2-7, the V gene TRBV4-1; 9 bases map to TRBD1. In germline, CDR1 is MGHRA, CDR2 YSYEKL. The CDR3 has 17 residues. V gave up 0 bases and J gave up 2 bases; unmatched junction bases: 8. The CDR3 loop reads CASSQDAETGGTYEQYF. As DNA, the CDR3 is TGCGCCAGCAGCCAAGACGCCGAGACAGGGGGAACCTACGAGCAGTACTTC.

The DNA for the CDR3 is TGTGCATCATCAGGGTTAGAGACCCAGTACTTC. It specifies CASSGLETQYF. The rearrangement uses TRBV7-9 and TRBJ2-5, with D tentatively TRBD1 (5 bases). Germline values: CDR1 SEHNR, CDR2 FQNEAQ (reference sequence). This CDR3 region has 11 residues.

The J gene is TRBJ2-1, the V gene TRBV5-1, with D maybe TRBD2 (6 bases). The CDR3 is 14 residues long. The germline V and J ends were trimmed by 6 bases and 2 bases, with 12 bases remaining between them. The germline CDR1 and CDR2 sequences are SGHRS and YFSETQ. Here the CDR3 reads CASKGGGTYNEQFF. The DNA for the CDR3 is TGCGCCAGCAAGGGTGGGGGGACCTACAATGAGCAGTTCTTC.